Listed below are T cell receptor beta chains from one sample, sequenced in a study of blood T cells in healthy people across ages. A single record per CDR3 protein comes from TCRdb applying MiXCR to the 5' RACE reads. Among about 1.4 million distinct CDR3 sequences listed, almost 60% were seen once. Sequenced: blood. The receptor source for this set is a man aged 18 to 30 in good health. Both conserved end residues are part of each CDR3. The order of the fields is V gene, clone size, D gene, J gene, CDR3 protein, CDR3 DNA. D genes are given only for firm matches. Expanded clones get a size class; other rows say once, few or many, or leave the size out.

TRBV20-1,.,.,TRBJ2-7,CSANTGTRLREQYF,TGCAGTGCTAATACCGGGACTCGCCTAAGAGAGCAGTACTTC
TRBV5-1,.,TRBD1,TRBJ1-2,CASSLEIRDSNYYGYTF,TGCGCCAGCAGCTTGGAGATACGGGACAGCAACTACTATGGCTACACCTTC
TRBV7-2,.,.,TRBJ2-7,CASSLVGGPTSYEQYF,TGTGCCAGCAGCTTAGTAGGGGGTCCTACCTCCTACGAGCAGTACTTC
TRBV20-1,.,TRBD1,TRBJ1-4,CSARDSWAGTAPSEKLFF,TGCAGTGCTAGAGATAGTTGGGCCGGGACAGCACCATCTGAAAAACTGTTTTTT
TRBV20-1,.,.,TRBJ2-4,CSARAGIKNIQYF,TGCAGTGCTAGAGCGGGGATTAAGAACATTCAGTACTTC
TRBV7-2,.,.,TRBJ2-7,CASSSPLAWSHEQYF,TGTGCCAGCAGCTCCCCACTAGCCTGGAGTCACGAGCAGTACTTC
TRBV5-4,.,.,TRBJ2-7,CASSLAPGTSWEQYF,TGTGCCAGCAGCTTGGCCCCTGGGACTTCGTGGGAGCAGTACTTC
TRBV5-1,.,TRBD1,TRBJ2-3,CASSLGAGTGSTDTQYF,TGCGCCAGCAGCTTGGGCGCGGGGACAGGGAGCACAGATACGCAGTATTTT
TRBV20-1,.,TRBD1,TRBJ2-7,CSARGWDRDYEQYF,TGCAGTGCTAGAGGTTGGGACAGGGACTACGAGCAGTACTTC
TRBV4-3,few,TRBD1,TRBJ1-1,CASSQAARTGTEAFF,TGCGCCAGCAGCCAAGCGGCCAGGACAGGGACTGAAGCTTTCTTT
TRBV6-2/TRBV6-3,.,.,TRBJ2-3,CASGIGAADTQYF,TGTGCCAGCGGTATCGGGGCTGCCGATACGCAGTATTTT
TRBV10-2,.,.,TRBJ1-5,CASSVSIGNQPQHF,TGCGCCAGCAGTGTAAGTATCGGGAATCAGCCCCAGCATTTT
TRBV29-1,few,TRBD2,TRBJ2-2,CSVEDRLAGGNGELFF,TGCAGCGTTGAAGATCGACTAGCGGGGGGTAACGGGGAGCTGTTTTTT
TRBV12-3/TRBV12-4,.,.,TRBJ2-3,CASSSAGGRGADTQYF,TGTGCCAGCAGTTCCGCTGGGGGGCGCGGGGCAGATACGCAGTATTTT
TRBV29-1,few,.,TRBJ2-1,CSVLGQGSSYNEQFF,TGCAGCGTCCTGGGGCAGGGTAGCTCCTACAATGAGCAGTTCTTC
TRBV27,.,TRBD1,TRBJ2-7,CASSLMGQGVYEQYF,TGTGCCAGCAGTTTAATGGGACAGGGGGTTTACGAGCAGTACTTC
TRBV4-2,.,TRBD2,TRBJ2-3,CASSQDELAGAGTDTQYF,TGTGCCAGCAGCCAAGATGAACTAGCGGGAGCAGGGACAGATACGCAGTATTTT
TRBV11-2,.,.,TRBJ2-1,CASSLILGYNEQFF,TGTGCCAGCAGCCTTATCCTAGGCTACAATGAGCAGTTCTTC
TRBV4-1,few,TRBD1,TRBJ2-7,CASSRSGDSSYEQYF,TGCGCCAGCAGCCGATCCGGGGACAGTTCCTACGAGCAGTACTTC
TRBV7-9,few,TRBD1,TRBJ2-7,CASSLQGVGSYEQYF,TGTGCCAGCAGCTTACAGGGGGTCGGCTCCTACGAGCAGTACTTC
TRBV4-1,.,TRBD2,TRBJ2-3,CASSQRREGLYTDTQYF,TGCGCCAGCAGCCAAAGGCGGGAGGGACTGTACACAGATACGCAGTATTTT
TRBV27,few,.,TRBJ1-5,CASSFSASGNQPQHF,TGTGCCAGCAGTTTCTCCGCCTCGGGCAATCAGCCCCAGCATTTT
TRBV11-2,.,.,TRBJ2-7,CASSLGGESSYNEQYF,TGTGCCAGCAGCTTAGGGGGAGAGAGCTCCTACAATGAGCAGTACTTC
TRBV7-9,.,TRBD2,TRBJ2-3,CASSSGGTSIDTQYF,TGTGCCAGCAGCTCGGGGGGGACTAGCATAGATACGCAGTATTTT
TRBV7-9,.,.,TRBJ1-1,CASSLGSAVTFF,TGTGCCAGCAGCTTAGGTTCGGCGGTGACTTTCTTT
TRBV11-2,.,.,TRBJ2-7,CASTEQGGFPEQYF,TGTGCCAGCACCGAACAGGGCGGTTTTCCTGAGCAGTACTTC
TRBV12-3/TRBV12-4,.,.,TRBJ2-5,CASSLPAPDEQYF,TGTGCCAGCAGTTTACCAGCGCCAGATGAGCAGTACTTC
TRBV20-1,.,.,TRBJ2-3,CSARQGGGTDTQYF,TGCAGTGCTAGACAGGGGGGAGGCACAGATACGCAGTATTTT
TRBV5-1,.,TRBD1,TRBJ2-3,CASSLGVRGPAVDTQYF,TGCGCCAGCAGCTTAGGAGTCAGGGGGCCTGCCGTGGATACGCAGTATTTT
TRBV7-2,.,.,TRBJ2-6,CASSRGPGGAGANVLTF,TGTGCCAGCAGCCGAGGTCCGGGGGGCGCTGGGGCCAACGTCCTGACTTTC
TRBV9,.,.,TRBJ2-7,CASSVDNSYEQYF,TGTGCCAGCAGCGTTGACAATTCCTACGAGCAGTACTTC
TRBV10-3,.,TRBD1,TRBJ2-7,CAISAYRGAYEQYF,TGTGCCATCAGTGCCTACAGGGGCGCCTACGAGCAGTACTTC
TRBV20-1,few,.,TRBJ1-6,CSARDRGPYNSPLHF,TGCAGTGCTAGAGATCGGGGACCCTATAATTCACCCCTCCACTTT
TRBV10-3,.,TRBD2,TRBJ2-1,CASNYAGGSNEQFF,TGTGCCTCGAACTACGCGGGAGGGTCAAATGAGCAGTTCTTC
TRBV29-1,.,.,TRBJ1-2,CGVSDKDESYGYTF,TGCGGCGTGTCGGACAAGGACGAGTCCTATGGCTACACCTTC
TRBV18,.,TRBD1,TRBJ1-4,CASSTSGTVNEKLFF,TGTGCCAGCTCGACCAGCGGGACAGTCAATGAAAAACTGTTTTTT
TRBV5-5,.,TRBD1,TRBJ2-1,CASSLLPGTVLLNEQFF,TGTGCCAGCAGCTTGCTACCCGGGACAGTGCTTTTGAATGAGCAGTTCTTC